The clone carrying this T cell receptor beta chain came up a few times. This CDR3 region has 12 residues. Trimming took off 6 bases at V and 4 bases at J, with 10 bases between the two ends. Germline assignment: CDR1 WSHSY and CDR2 SAAADI. TCRdb re-called the RT-PCR reads with MiXCR, one entry per CDR3 protein. The data show around 600,000 distinct CDR3 sequences, 10% to 12% seen once. The data derive from a study of response to subunit inactivated influenza vaccine. These data also featured in a second study, about T cells expressing NK-cell markers. That source notes: Production of TCR beta cDNA relied on 5'RACE template switching with UMIs.

Sequenced here: PBMCs from blood, sampled on the day of vaccination. This TCR derives from a man aged 50 to 59 who received an inactivated influenza vaccine. The rearrangement uses TRBV10-2 and TRBJ2-7, with D uncertain. CDR3 sequence reads: CASRSPHYEQYF. CDR3 nucleotides: TGCGCCAGCAGGAGCCCCCATTACGAGCAGTACTTC.